Included here is one T cell receptor beta chain sequence, with context. These data originate in a study of cytomegalovirus exposure and HLA in healthy donors. Primers included in the PCR were 60 Vbeta and 13 Jbeta primers. Using immunoSEQ multiplex PCR, the repertoire was profiled, and TCRdb retains in-frame clones only, with some absent. In the table there are roughly 200,000 clones, around three quarters of which are singletons. Germline V CDR1 and CDR2: LNHDA, SQIVND (reference sequence). V was cut by 3 bases and J by 0 bases, with 13 bases left in between. There are 16 residues in the CDR3. The specimen sequenced was PBMCs. The receptor's source is a woman aged 25-40 years in good health and CMV-seronegative. The V call is TRBV19, the J call TRBJ2-3; maybe TRBD2 (6 bases). The CDR3 DNA reads as TGTGCCAGTAGTATGTGGGGGGAGGTCAGCACAGATACGCAGTATTTT. Amino acid sequence: CASSMWGEVSTDTQYF.